The clone carrying this TCR beta chain was recorded a few times. The ends lost 6 bases at V and 7 bases at J; junction bases unmatched: 11. This CDR3 spans 14 amino acids. The germline gives CDR1 SQVTM, CDR2 ANQGSEA. The data stem from a study of beta chain features in type 1 diabetes. Study overall: Cell yields, gender and age were similar in healthy donors and patients.

Over 95% purity was reached by all sorted populations. What was sequenced were expressed TCRB transcripts, since all of the isolated RNA had been reverse transcribed. Produced via immunoSEQ multiplex PCR; TCRdb's table is partial and in-frame only. The sample shows a few hundred thousand clones, more than 9.5% of them seen only once. The sequenced sample was naive CD4+ T cells from blood. The TCR was taken from a woman in her thirties in good health. This sequence joins TRBV29-1 and TRBJ2-1, with TRBD2 identical over 8 bases. The chain's CDR3 is CSVAKAGVFNEQFF. The CDR3 bases are TGCAGCGTCGCGAAAGCGGGAGTGTTTAATGAGCAGTTCTTC.